The next 32 T cell receptor beta chains were all read from a single sample in a study of blood T cell repertoires in COVID-19. The method was immunoSEQ multiplex PCR; TCRdb's version includes in-frame clones alone and lacks a portion of them. The repertoire holds around 200,000 clones, with about 81% as singletons. Material for sequencing was peripheral blood. The receptors come from a man aged 25-45 years with active or convalescent COVID-19.

This rearrangement joins TRBV11-2 to TRBJ2-3; TRBD2 matches 8 bases. The germline V gene has CDR1 SGHAT and CDR2 FQNNGV. V shed 2 bases, J shed 2 bases, and the junction held 6 bases outside the gene matches. The CDR3 consists of 16 residues. CDR3 nucleotides: TGTGCCAGCAGCTTAAAAGCGGGGGCCTTCACAGATACGCAGTATTTT. This encodes CASSLKAGAFTDTQYF.

The rearrangement links TRBV5-1 to TRBJ1-3, with D unresolved. The CDR3 totals 14 residues. The germline V gene has CDR1 SGHRS and CDR2 YFSETQ. V was shortened by 10 bases and J by 0 bases, with 14 bases between the two germline ends. The CDR3 sequence is CASRKGSSGNTIYF. In DNA form, the CDR3 reads TGCGCCTCAAGAAAAGGGAGCTCTGGAAACACCATATATTTT.

V gene TRBV3-1 (or the pseudogene TRBV3-2) combines with J gene TRBJ1-1, with 10 bases that match TRBD1. This CDR3 spans 17 amino acids. From germline, CDR1 is LGHDT and CDR2 YNNKEL (reference sequence). With V trimmed by 4 bases and J by 0 bases, 8 bases remained unmatched. The CDR3 nucleotides are TGTGCCAGCAGCCGCGTCCCGGGACAGGGGCTGAACACTGAAGCTTTCTTT. It is translated as CASSRVPGQGLNTEAFF.

The chain links TRBV28 to TRBJ1-2; 9 nucleotides match TRBD1. V was clipped by 4 bases and J by 4 bases; unmatched bases: 4. Germline-derived CDR1 and CDR2 are MDHEN and SYDVKM. The length of the CDR3 is 14 residues. This CDR3 reads CASSSRDRVYGYTF. The CDR3 DNA is TGTGCCAGCAGTTCAAGGGACAGGGTCTATGGCTACACCTTC.

The chain carries TRBV28 and TRBJ1-2; 7 positions match TRBD1. Germline-derived CDR1 and CDR2 are MDHEN and SYDVKM. V shed 2 bases, J shed 4 bases, and the junction held 4 bases outside the gene matches. The CDR3 contains 14 residues. CDR3 coding DNA: TGTGCCAGCAGTTTAGGAGGGGGCTCCTATGGCTACACCTTC. This gives the protein CASSLGGGSYGYTF.

Only a few counts were recorded for this clone. This CDR3 reads CASSIADSSYNEQFF. CDR3 coding DNA: TGTGCCAGTAGTATCGCCGACAGCTCCTACAATGAGCAGTTCTTC. The V and J genes are TRBV19 and TRBJ2-1, with D possibly TRBD1 on 5 matching bases. The germline V and J ends were trimmed by 3 bases and 0 bases, with 9 bases remaining between them. The CDR3 has 15 amino acids. Germline-derived CDR1 and CDR2 are LNHDA and SQIVND (reference sequence).

V gene TRBV27 combines with J gene TRBJ2-1, with 11 bases aligning to TRBD2. V was pared by 6 bases and J by 2 bases, with 3 bases of the junction left unmatched. In germline, CDR1 is MNHEY, CDR2 SMNVEV (reference sequence). CDR3 length: 15 amino acids. CDR3 sequence: CASSLTSGTYNEQFF. DNA of the CDR3: TGTGCCAGCAGCTTGACTAGCGGGACCTACAATGAGCAGTTCTTC.

V usage is TRBV18 and J usage is TRBJ2-3; 9 bases map to TRBD2. CDR3 length equals 17 residues. Per germline, CDR1 KGHSH and CDR2 LQKENI. V lost 4 bases to trimming and J lost 0 bases; unmatched junction nucleotides: 8. The CDR3 here is CASSLTTSGPSTDTQYF. CDR3 bases: TGTGCCAGCTCACTAACCACTAGCGGGCCTAGCACAGATACGCAGTATTTT.

CDR3 sequence reads: CASSQDTGNEQFF. Here the CDR3 DNA reads TGCGCCAGCAGCCAGGATACGGGGAATGAGCAGTTCTTC. This rearrangement joins TRBV4-1 to TRBJ2-1; perhaps TRBD2 as D (5 bases). With 3 bases removed from V and 7 bases from J, the gap between germline ends came to 10 bases. This CDR3 has 13 amino acids. Looked up from germline, CDR1 is MGHRA and CDR2 is YSYEKL.

This clone was picked up many times. The CDR3 is CASSQGQGNQPQHF. In nucleotides, the CDR3 is TGTGCCAGCAGTCAGGGACAGGGCAATCAGCCCCAGCATTTT. V gene TRBV6-6 combines with J gene TRBJ1-5, with 8 bases fitting TRBD1. V was pared by 5 bases and J by 2 bases, with 2 bases of the junction left unmatched. Per germline, CDR1 MNHNY and CDR2 SVGAGI (reference sequence). The CDR3 length is 14 residues.

The V and J genes are TRBV10-1 and TRBJ1-5; TRBD1 might be the D (6 bases). Trimming shortened V by 5 bases and J by 10 bases, and 15 bases separated the two germline ends. This CDR3 spans 13 amino acids. The germline gives CDR1 WNHNN, CDR2 SYGVQD (reference sequence). Written as DNA, the CDR3 is TGCGCCAGCAGTCCATCCCGGGGACAACCCCAGCATTTT. This gives the protein CASSPSRGQPQHF.

The J gene is TRBJ1-5, the V gene TRBV19; no reliable D call. With 1 base removed from V and 3 bases from J, the gap between germline ends came to 7 bases. Germline CDR1 is LNHDA and CDR2 is SQIVND (reference sequence). This CDR3 has 14 amino acids. The DNA for the CDR3 is TGTGCCAGTAGTATAGGACTTATCAATCAGCCCCAGCATTTT. It codes for CASSIGLINQPQHF.

CDR3 protein: CSASPLGAGRTDTQYF. CDR3 coding DNA: TGCAGTGCTAGTCCCCTAGGGGCGGGGCGGACAGATACGCAGTATTTT. The J gene is TRBJ2-3, the V gene TRBV20-1, with D possibly matching TRBD2 (6 bases). This CDR3 is built from 16 residues. The germline CDR1 and CDR2 sequences are DFQATT and SNEGSKA (reference sequence). V lost 3 bases and J 3 bases, leaving 19 bases between the germline ends.

In DNA form, the CDR3 reads TGTGCCAGCAGCGAGACGACAGGATCTTACTCCTATAATTCACCCCTCCACTTT. Its protein product is CASSETTGSYSYNSPLHF. The V gene is TRBV9, the J gene TRBJ1-6; the D gene is possibly TRBD1 (6 bases). Germline lookup yields CDR1 SGDLS and CDR2 YYNGEE. This CDR3 is built from 18 residues. V lost 3 bases and J lost 0, with 16 bases in between.

V is TRBV11-2 and J is TRBJ2-3; no reliable D call. Germline V gene lookup returns CDR1 SGHAT and CDR2 FQNNGV. V was cut by 0 bases and J by 4 bases, with 20 bases left in between. CDR3 length: 18 residues. CDR3 sequence reads: CASSLEGLWVATSDTQYF. DNA of the CDR3: TGTGCCAGCAGCTTAGAGGGCCTATGGGTCGCAACGTCAGATACGCAGTATTTT.

This chain connects TRBV6-5 to TRBJ1-1; D ambiguous. The germline V and J ends were trimmed by 3 bases and 2 bases, with 13 bases remaining between them. The CDR3 runs 15 residues. The germline V gene encodes CDR1 MNHEY and CDR2 SVGAGI. The chain's CDR3 is CASSYFGGFNTEAFF. The CDR3 nucleotides are TGTGCCAGCAGTTATTTTGGAGGGTTTAACACTGAAGCTTTCTTT.

A single count supports this clone. The gene calls are TRBV7-2 and TRBJ1-6; tentatively, D is TRBD1 (6 bases). V shed 2 bases and J shed 7 bases, with 12 bases lying between them. Germline values: CDR1 SGHTA, CDR2 FQGNSA. The CDR3 runs 15 residues. CDR3 region: CASSLNRVGNSPLHF. In DNA form, the CDR3 reads TGTGCCAGCAGCTTAAACAGGGTGGGCAATTCACCCCTCCACTTT. The full variable domain, with the rest looked up from reference TRBV7-2 and TRBJ1-6, is GAGVSQSPSNKVTEKGKDVELRCDPISGHTALYWYRQSLGQGLEFLIYFQGNSAPDKSGLPSDRFSAERTGGSVSTLTIQRTQQEDSAVYLCASSLNRVGNSPLHFGNGTRLTVT.

The chain combines TRBV19 with TRBJ2-5; 8 bases are shared with TRBD1. The V and J ends lost 6 bases and 3 bases, in that order; junction bases with no gene match: 9. The CDR3 runs 15 residues. Germline V CDR1 and CDR2: LNHDA, SQIVND (reference sequence). The CDR3, as DNA: TGTGCCAGTAGGGACCAGGGGGCGGGTAAAGAGACCCAGTACTTC. It translates to CASRDQGAGKETQYF.

This clone came up a few times. The chain carries TRBV30 and TRBJ1-6, with TRBD1 matching over 7 bases. V shed 8 bases, J shed 5 bases, and the junction held 9 bases outside the gene matches. Germline V CDR1 and CDR2: GTSNPN, SVGIG (reference sequence). This CDR3 is built from 14 residues. The CDR3, as DNA: TGTGCCAGTCGAAGGGGACAGAATAATTCACCCCTCCACTTT. Protein sequence: CASRRGQNNSPLHF. Variable domain in full (rest from reference TRBV30 and TRBJ1-6): SQTIHQWPATLVQPVGSPLSLECTVEGTSNPNLYWYRQAAGRGLQLLFYSVGIGQISSEVPQNLSASRPQDRQFILSSKKLLLSDSGFYLCASRRGQNNSPLHFGNGTRLTVT.

V and J are TRBV20-1 and TRBJ2-7; 8 nucleotides line up with TRBD2. The CDR3 has 11 amino acids. Losses at the gene ends were 7 bases for V and 6 bases for J; bases not matched to a gene: 5. The germline CDR1 and CDR2 sequences are DFQATT and SNEGSKA (reference sequence). The CDR3 reads CSVLAGSEQYF. The CDR3 DNA reads as TGCAGTGTGTTAGCGGGAAGCGAGCAGTACTTC.

The V and J genes are TRBV5-1 and TRBJ2-1; D is possibly TRBD1 (6 bases). The germline CDR1 and CDR2 sequences are SGHRS and YFSETQ. The CDR3 runs to 13 residues. V was pared by 3 bases and J by 5 bases, with 9 bases between. The DNA of the CDR3 is TGCGCCAGCAGCTCTCAGGGGAACAATGAGCAGTTCTTC. It yields the protein CASSSQGNNEQFF.

This clone is a singleton in its sample. This chain links TRBV7-2 with TRBJ1-5, with D perhaps matching TRBD1 (6 bases). V lost 4 bases, J lost 4 bases, and 14 bases lay in between. The V gene's germline CDR1 is SGHTA and CDR2 FQGNSA. This CDR3 has 15 residues. This CDR3 reads CASSSHRATNQPQHF. The CDR3 DNA reads TGTGCCAGCAGCTCCCACAGGGCGACTAATCAGCCCCAGCATTTT.

V and J are TRBV5-6 and TRBJ1-5; a weak D match, TRBD1 (5 bases). Germline V gene sequence: CDR1 SGHDT, CDR2 YYEEEE. The V gene lost 2 bases and the J gene lost 7 bases, with 13 bases spanning the gap. The CDR3 is 14 residues long. The CDR3 region has the DNA TGTGCCAGCAGCTTTTCAGGGTCTCGCCAGCCCCAGCATTTT. This sequence encodes CASSFSGSRQPQHF.

The V call is TRBV5-1, the J call TRBJ2-7; a weak D match, TRBD1 (5 bases). Germline CDR1 is SGHRS and CDR2 is YFSETQ. CDR3 length equals 14 residues. V lost 4 bases to trimming and J lost 4 bases, with 15 bases between them. CDR3 protein: CASSPRQGRYEQYF. CDR3 sequence (DNA): TGCGCCAGCAGCCCTCGCCAGGGTAGATACGAGCAGTACTTC.

V usage is TRBV19 and J usage is TRBJ1-1; tentatively, D is TRBD1 (5 bases). Trimming removed 6 bases at V and 1 base at J, with 15 bases between. The CDR3 length is 15 residues. The germline gives CDR1 LNHDA, CDR2 SQIVND (reference sequence). CDR3 DNA: TGTGCCAGTAGATCAAGCGGGGGGACGAACACTGAAGCTTTCTTT. Its translation is CASRSSGGTNTEAFF.

The J gene is TRBJ1-3, the V gene TRBV19; no clear D gene. This CDR3 contains 15 residues. Trimming stripped 5 bases from V and 0 bases from J, with 11 bases between. Germline CDR1 LNHDA, CDR2 SQIVND (reference sequence). This chain's CDR3 is CASSPTAGSGNTIYF. In DNA, the CDR3 is TGTGCCAGTAGTCCGACCGCAGGCTCTGGAAACACCATATATTTT.

The genes are TRBV3-1 (or the pseudogene TRBV3-2) and TRBJ2-7, with D possibly being TRBD2 (5 bases). Germline V gene data show CDR1 as LGHDT and CDR2 as YNNKEL (reference sequence). This CDR3 comprises 13 residues. V lost 1 base and J lost 4, with 8 bases in between. CDR3 in amino acids: CASSQGPGYEQYV. CDR3 DNA: TGTGCCAGCAGCCAAGGTCCGGGGTACGAGCAGTACGTC.

The chain couples TRBV18 to TRBJ1-2; D unresolved. Germline V lookup: CDR1 KGHSH, CDR2 LQKENI. V lost 0 bases, J lost 2 bases, and 16 bases lay in between. The CDR3 is 17 amino acids. CDR3 sequence reads: CASSPPGFGDSNYGYTF. CDR3 DNA sequence: TGTGCCAGCTCACCACCTGGTTTCGGAGATAGCAACTATGGCTACACCTTC.

For the CDR3, the DNA is TGCGCCAGCAGCCAAGCTCTAGGTGCGGTGGCCTATGGCTACACCTTC. It codes for CASSQALGAVAYGYTF. The chain joins TRBV4-3 to TRBJ1-2; D remains ambiguous. Per germline, CDR1 LGHNA and CDR2 YSLEER. The V and J ends lost 1 base and 4 bases respectively, with 16 bases between them. CDR3 size: 16 residues.

The chain couples TRBV10-3 to TRBJ2-1; 7 bases line up with TRBD2. J gave up 3 bases and V 4 bases, and 12 bases lay outside the gene matches. Per the germline V gene, CDR1 is ENHRY and CDR2 is SYGVKD. The CDR3 totals 17 residues. The CDR3: CAISGLASGGRYNEQFF. In DNA form, the CDR3 reads TGTGCCATCAGTGGACTGGCTAGCGGAGGACGCTACAATGAGCAGTTCTTC.

The V gene is TRBV5-1, the J gene TRBJ2-5; TRBD2 aligns across 8 bases. This CDR3 has 14 residues. Germline V lookup: CDR1 SGHRS, CDR2 YFSETQ. With V trimmed by 5 bases and J by 3 bases, 6 bases remained unmatched. The CDR3 bases are TGCGCCAGCAGTTATAGCGGGGTCGAAGAGACCCAGTACTTC. Protein product: CASSYSGVEETQYF.

V gene TRBV7-9 combines with J gene TRBJ1-6, with D possibly matching TRBD1 (6 bases). The V gene lost 5 bases and the J gene lost 4 bases, with 12 bases spanning the gap. The V gene's germline CDR1 is SEHNR and CDR2 FQNEAQ (reference sequence). The CDR3 sequence is 15 residues long. The CDR3 sequence is CASSGRQAYNSPLHF. Here the CDR3 DNA reads TGTGCCAGCAGCGGTCGACAGGCTTATAATTCACCCCTCCACTTT.